The clone carrying this T cell receptor beta chain occurred many times. The antigen remains undetermined. J lost 0 bases, V lost 4 bases, and 5 bases had no gene match. Germline V gives CDR1 SGHNT, CDR2 YYREEE (reference sequence). The CDR3 extends over 16 amino acids. This record belongs to a study of blood T cells in healthy people across ages. Points from the study as a whole: Age showed a roughly linear inverse relationship with TCR beta diversity per million T cells.

Primers used in a second PCR of about 6 to 11 cycles were a sample-barcoded 5' primer and a J-beta primer mix. One entry per CDR3 protein, called by TCRdb with MiXCR from the 5' RACE reads. The sample includes about 1,500,000 distinct CDR3 sequences, roughly 27% of them seen just once. This sequence was found in a woman aged 25 to 39 in good health. Sequenced input: blood. The V and J genes are TRBV5-4 and TRBJ2-4; 9 positions match TRBD1. The CDR3 loop reads CASSDDRGIAKNIQYF. DNA for the CDR3: TGTGCCAGCAGCGACGACAGGGGGATAGCCAAAAACATTCAGTACTTC.